The clone carrying this T cell receptor (beta chain) was seen only a few times. What it recognizes is unknown. The data were obtained in a study of T-cell reconstitution after alpha-beta-depleted transplantation in children. Study findings and constraints: Reported findings indicate that, about two months after transplant, alpha-beta T cells came from several hundred expanded clones, which were derived from non-depleted graft cells. A year had passed since transplant, and T-cell counts and diversity by then came mostly from newly produced T cells. Surviving recipient T cells and thymic progenitors accounted for the high day-60 TCRbeta diversity observed in some patients.

The junction had 10 bases not matched to a gene; V was cut back by 4 bases and J by 6 bases. The CDR3 runs to 15 residues. Germline CDR1 is MNHEY and CDR2 is SMNVEV (reference sequence). This sample's TCRbeta library carried unique molecular identifier barcodes. TCRdb reprocessed the PCR reads via MiXCR and lists one record per CDR3 protein. Altogether around 100,000 distinct CDR3 sequences are present, 6% to 9% being singletons, with the ten largest covering around 15%. The V call is TRBV27, the J call TRBJ1-2; the match to TRBD1 covers 8 bases. The clonotype was recovered from a boy between 2 and 10 years old with acute lymphoblastic leukemia, due to receive a stem cell transplant. Specimen: PBMCs, collected before TCRalphabeta/CD19-depleted stem cell transplant. CDR3: CASSSLNRGMHGYTF. Written as DNA, the CDR3 is TGTGCCAGCAGTTCCCTAAACAGGGGGATGCATGGCTACACCTTC.